This entry features one T cell receptor (beta chain) sequence. V trimming: 5 bases; J trimming: 7 bases; junction bases outside the gene matches: 4. Per the germline V gene, CDR1 is MNHEY and CDR2 is SVGAGI. The CDR3 contains 12 residues. In the original processing: Estimated nucleated cell counts came from reference gene primer amplification. TCRdb keeps only in-frame clones here, not all; method: immunoSEQ multiplex PCR. That table is the source of V, J and clone size, and D and trimming were worked out from the DNA. This sample has 150,000 to 200,000 clones; approximately 87% occur once, and the top ten carry roughly 4%. This record comes from a study of blood T cell repertoires in COVID-19. The overall study: The analysed material was cDNA or gDNA that came from T cells, B-cell-depleted T cells, or PBMCs.

The J gene is TRBJ1-2, the V gene TRBV6-5; 7 positions agree with TRBD1. The TCR originated in a woman in her 70s with acute or convalescent COVID-19. The source material was peripheral blood. As DNA, the CDR3 is TGTGCCAGCAGTCCATACAGGGGTGGCTACACCTTC. This sequence encodes CASSPYRGGYTF.